Detailed here is one TCR beta chain. These data come from a study of shared clonotypes between healthy human individuals. Assay: immunoSEQ multiplex PCR; the TCRdb copy retains only in-frame clones and omits some. The table includes roughly 120,000 clones, around two thirds detected once. CDR3 size: 14 residues. Deletions cut 1 base from V and 8 bases from J, with 14 bases between. Germline lookup yields CDR1 SGHAT and CDR2 FQNNGV. V gene TRBV11-2 combines with J gene TRBJ1-2; D ambiguous. This clonotype originated in a woman aged 25 to 45 in good health. The sample was memory CD8+ T cells sorted from blood. Subset of the sample: CD45RO+ cells pooled with CCR7-negative TemRA cells. CDR3 sequence reads: CASSLAGTSRGYTF. The CDR3 bases are TGTGCCAGCAGCTTAGCGGGAACGAGTAGGGGCTACACCTTC.